The source of this T cell receptor (beta chain) is a study of cytomegalovirus exposure and HLA in healthy donors. The CDR3 covers 15 residues. The germline CDR1 and CDR2 sequences are LNHNV and YYDKDF (reference sequence). The junction had 7 bases not matched to a gene; V was cut back by 2 bases and J by 7 bases. In the PCR, 60 Vbeta and 13 Jbeta primers were used. Some clones are missing from TCRdb's copy, which holds only in-frame ones; the method was immunoSEQ multiplex PCR. The table lists 99,000 or so clones, over 75% of them singletons. The sample was PBMCs. The origin of this receptor is a man aged 55 to 69 in good health and CMV-seropositive. J is TRBJ1-2 and V is TRBV15, with 10 bases matching TRBD1. The CDR3 sequence is CATSRPGTGVGGYTF. Here the CDR3 DNA reads TGTGCCACCAGCAGACCCGGGACAGGGGTGGGTGGCTACACCTTC.